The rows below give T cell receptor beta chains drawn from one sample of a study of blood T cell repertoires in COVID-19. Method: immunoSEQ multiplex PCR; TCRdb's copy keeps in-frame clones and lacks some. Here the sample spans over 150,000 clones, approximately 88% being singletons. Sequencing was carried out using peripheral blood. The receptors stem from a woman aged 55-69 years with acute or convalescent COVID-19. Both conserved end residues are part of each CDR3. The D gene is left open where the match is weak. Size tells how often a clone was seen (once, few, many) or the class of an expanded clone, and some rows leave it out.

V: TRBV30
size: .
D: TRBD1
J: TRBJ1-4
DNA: TGTGCCTGGAGGGGCCCCGGGACAGGAAATGAAAAACTGTTTTTT
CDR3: CAWRGPGTGNEKLFF

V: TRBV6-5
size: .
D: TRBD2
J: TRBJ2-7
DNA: TGTGCCAGCAGTTACTTTTTAGCGGGGGGGATCTACGAGCAGTACTTC
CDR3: CASSYFLAGGIYEQYF

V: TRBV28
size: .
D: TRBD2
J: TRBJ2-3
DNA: TGTGCCAGCAGTTTGGGGCGGGGGGGTTCCACAGATACGCAGTATTTT
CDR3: CASSLGRGGSTDTQYF

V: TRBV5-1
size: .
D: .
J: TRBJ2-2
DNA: TGCGCCAGCAGCTTGGATCCTACCCCCGGGGAGCTGTTTTTT
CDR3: CASSLDPTPGELFF

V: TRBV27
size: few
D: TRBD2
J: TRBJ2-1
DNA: TGTGCCAGCAGTCGGACTAGCGGGGGAGGTAGCTCCTACAATGAGCAGTTCTTC
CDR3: CASSRTSGGGSSYNEQFF

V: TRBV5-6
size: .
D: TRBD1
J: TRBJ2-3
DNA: TGTGCCAGCAGCTTGATCCGGACAGGGTACACAGATACGCAGTATTTT
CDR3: CASSLIRTGYTDTQYF

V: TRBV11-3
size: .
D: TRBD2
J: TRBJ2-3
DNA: TGTGCCAGCAGCGTCCAAGGGCGGGGGGGCCAAGATACGCAGTATTTT
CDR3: CASSVQGRGGQDTQYF

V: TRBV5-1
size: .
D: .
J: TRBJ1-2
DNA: TGCGCCAGCAGCTTGGGTCCCAGGCTAAACTATGGCTACACCTTC
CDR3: CASSLGPRLNYGYTF

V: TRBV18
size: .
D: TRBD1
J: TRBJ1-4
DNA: TGTGCCAGCTCACCAAGGCAGGGGGAGGCAACTAATGAAAAACTGTTTTTT
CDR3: CASSPRQGEATNEKLFF

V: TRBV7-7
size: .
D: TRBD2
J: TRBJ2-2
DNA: TGTGCTAGCAGCGGACTAGCGGGGAACACCGGGGAGCTGTTTTTT
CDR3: CASSGLAGNTGELFF

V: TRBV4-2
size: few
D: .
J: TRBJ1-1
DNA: TGTGCCAGCAGCCAAGAGATCATCAGGGAGGTGGACACTGAAGCTTTCTTT
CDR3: CASSQEIIREVDTEAFF

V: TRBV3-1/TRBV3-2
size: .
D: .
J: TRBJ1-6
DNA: TGTGCCAGCAGGCGGGACTCGTCGTGGACCTATAATTCACCCCTCCACTTT
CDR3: CASRRDSSWTYNSPLHF

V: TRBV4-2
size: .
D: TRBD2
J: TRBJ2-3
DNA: TGTGCCAGCAGCCCGTGGACTAGCAGCGAGGGGACAGATACGCAGTATTTT
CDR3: CASSPWTSSEGTDTQYF

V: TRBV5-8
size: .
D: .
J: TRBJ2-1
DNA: TGTGCCAGCAGCTTGTGGGAGTATGAGCAGTTCTTC
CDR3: CASSLWEYEQFF

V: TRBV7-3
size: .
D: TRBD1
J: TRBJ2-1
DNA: TGTGCCAGCAGCATAGACAGGGGCTCCTACAATGAGCAGTTCTTC
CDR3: CASSIDRGSYNEQFF

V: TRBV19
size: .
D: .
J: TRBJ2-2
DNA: TGTGCCAGTAGTACCGGGCGGGGTCGCACCGGGGAGCTGTTTTTT
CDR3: CASSTGRGRTGELFF

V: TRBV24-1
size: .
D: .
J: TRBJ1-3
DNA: TGTGCCACCAGTGATTCCTACTCCTTCTTTTTT
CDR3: CATSDSYSFFF

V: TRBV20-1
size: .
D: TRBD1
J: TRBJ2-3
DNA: TGCAGTGCTAGTCCTTTCGACAGGGGAGGCACAGATACGCAGTATTTT
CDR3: CSASPFDRGGTDTQYF

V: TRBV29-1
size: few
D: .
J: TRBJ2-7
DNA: TGCAGCGTCAGGCCAAGCTCCTACGAGCAGTACTTC
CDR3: CSVRPSSYEQYF

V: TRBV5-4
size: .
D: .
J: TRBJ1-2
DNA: TGTGCCAGCAGCCCGGACAGCACTAACTATGGCTACACCTTC
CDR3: CASSPDSTNYGYTF

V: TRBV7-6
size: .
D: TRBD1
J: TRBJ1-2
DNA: TGTGCCAGCAGCCTGGAGGGGGCAACTTATGGCTACACCTTC
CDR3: CASSLEGATYGYTF

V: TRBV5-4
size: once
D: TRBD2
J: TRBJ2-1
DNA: TGTGCCAGCAAGCCTACCCGGACTAGCGACGAGTTCTTC
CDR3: CASKPTRTSDEFF

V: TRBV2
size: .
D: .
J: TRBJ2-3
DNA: TGTGCCAGCAGTGTGGCCTATACGCAGTATTTT
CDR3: CASSVAYTQYF

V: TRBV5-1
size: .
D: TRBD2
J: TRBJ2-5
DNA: TGCGCCAGCAGCTTGTCGGCGGGGGGCCAAGAGACCCAGTACTTC
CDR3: CASSLSAGGQETQYF

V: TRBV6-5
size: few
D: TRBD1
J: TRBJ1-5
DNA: TGTGCCAGCAGTTTGACAGGGGGTCAGCCCCAGCATTTT
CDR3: CASSLTGGQPQHF

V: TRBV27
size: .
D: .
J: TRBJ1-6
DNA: TGTGCCAGCAGTTCGACGGGGGGTAATTCACCCCTCCACTTT
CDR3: CASSSTGGNSPLHF

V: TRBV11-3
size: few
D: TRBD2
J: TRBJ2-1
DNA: TGTGCCAGCAGCGAAAAGGGACTAGGGGACAATGAGCAGTTCTTC
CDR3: CASSEKGLGDNEQFF

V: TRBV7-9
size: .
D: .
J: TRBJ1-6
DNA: TGTGCCAGCAGCACAGGACGGTCCCTTTTGTCACCCCTCCACTTT
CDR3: CASSTGRSLLSPLHF

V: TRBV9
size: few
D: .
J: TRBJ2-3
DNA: TGTGCCAGCAGCGCCTCCACAGATACGCAGTATTTT
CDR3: CASSASTDTQYF

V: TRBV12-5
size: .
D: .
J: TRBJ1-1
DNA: TGTGCTAGTGGTTTCTCCGGGGGTGAAGCTTTCTTT
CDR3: CASGFSGGEAFF

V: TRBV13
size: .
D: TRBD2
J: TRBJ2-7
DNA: TGTGCCAGCAGCCCTCAGCGGACTAGCGGGGGGGTGCGTTACGAGCAGTACTTC
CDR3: CASSPQRTSGGVRYEQYF

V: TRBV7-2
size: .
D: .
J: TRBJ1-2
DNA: TGTGCCAGCAGCCCGTCGACAGTTAGTTATGGCTACACCTTC
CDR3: CASSPSTVSYGYTF

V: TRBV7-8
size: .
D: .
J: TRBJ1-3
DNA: TGTGCCAGCAGCCTTTTTCCGATCGAGGGGAAAAAAACGGAGGGACGCTCTGGAAACACCATATATTTT
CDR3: CASSLFPIEGKKTEGRSGNTIYF

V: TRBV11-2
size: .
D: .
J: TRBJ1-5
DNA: TGTGCCAGCAGCTTAGGGCAGGGATCTCAGCCCCAGCATTTT
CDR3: CASSLGQGSQPQHF

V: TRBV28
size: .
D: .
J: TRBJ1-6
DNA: TGTGCCAGCAGGGTGACGGCACGGGGGGGAAATTCACCCCTCCACTTT
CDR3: CASRVTARGGNSPLHF

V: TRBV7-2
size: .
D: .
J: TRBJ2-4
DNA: TGTGCCAGCAGCTTAGGTCGGGGATCCAAAAACATTCAGTACTTC
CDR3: CASSLGRGSKNIQYF

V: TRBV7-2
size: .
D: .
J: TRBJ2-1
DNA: TGTGCCAGCAGAAAAGGCCCGGGACTTTACAATGAGCAGTTCTTC
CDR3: CASRKGPGLYNEQFF

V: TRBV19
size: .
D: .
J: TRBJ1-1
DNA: TGTGCCAGTAGGGCAGGATCGGGGGACACTGAAGCTTTCTTT
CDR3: CASRAGSGDTEAFF

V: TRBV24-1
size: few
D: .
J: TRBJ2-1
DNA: TGTGCCACCAGTGATTATCCGCCGCCGGGTAATGAGCAGTTCTTC
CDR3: CATSDYPPPGNEQFF

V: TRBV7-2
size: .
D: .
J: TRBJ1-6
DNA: TGTGCCAGCAGCTTACAGGGGCGCTCCTATAATTCACCCCTCCACTTT
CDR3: CASSLQGRSYNSPLHF

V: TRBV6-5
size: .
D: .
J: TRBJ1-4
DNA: TGTGCCAGCAGTTACTCGACGGTGGGAGGAGAAAAACTGTTTTTT
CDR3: CASSYSTVGGEKLFF

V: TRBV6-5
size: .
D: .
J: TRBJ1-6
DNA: TGTGCCAGCAGTTACTACGACAGCCAGAATTCACCCCTCCACTTT
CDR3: CASSYYDSQNSPLHF

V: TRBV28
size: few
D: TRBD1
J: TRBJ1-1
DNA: TGTGCCAGCAGTCTTCGGACAGGAGCGGGCAACACTGAAGCTTTCTTT
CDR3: CASSLRTGAGNTEAFF

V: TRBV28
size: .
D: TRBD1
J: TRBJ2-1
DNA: TGTGCCAGCAAACTTGGGACAGTGTACAATGAGCAGTTCTTC
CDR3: CASKLGTVYNEQFF

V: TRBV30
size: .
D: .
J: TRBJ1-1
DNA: TGTGCCTGGAGTCTAGGGGCTTTTGGTGAAGCTTTCTTT
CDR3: CAWSLGAFGEAFF

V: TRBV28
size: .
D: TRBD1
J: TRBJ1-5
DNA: TGTGCCAGCAGTTTCTGGACAGGGGAAGAAAATCAGCCCCAGCATTTT
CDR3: CASSFWTGEENQPQHF

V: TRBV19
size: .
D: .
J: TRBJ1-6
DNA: TGTGCCAGTAGTATCGGGACTGGGCGGGGTGCACCCCTCCACTTT
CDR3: CASSIGTGRGAPLHF